The clone carrying this T cell receptor beta chain was observed a single time. Germline CDR1 is MDHEN and CDR2 is SYDVKM. The CDR3 is 15 amino acids. With V trimmed by 5 bases and J by 6 bases, 8 bases remained unmatched. For the second PCR, which ran for about 7 to 11 cycles, a sample-barcoded 5' primer and a J-beta primer mix were used. MiXCR was run by TCRdb on the 5' RACE reads, yielding one entry per CDR3 protein. The sample holds 800,000 or so distinct CDR3 sequences; around 62% are singletons and the top ten take about 27%. The data are from a study of blood T cells in healthy people across ages.

Sequences were obtained from blood. This receptor was obtained from a man aged 30 to 45 in good health. The V and J genes are TRBV28 and TRBJ2-1; 9 bases are shared with TRBD2. CDR3 sequence (DNA): TGTGCCAGCAGTCAAGCGGGGGGCCTGGTCAATGAGCAGTTCTTC. It codes for CASSQAGGLVNEQFF.